The rows below give T cell receptor beta chains drawn from one sample of a study of identical twins. MiXCR, applied by TCRdb to the 5' RACE reads, yields one record per CDR3 protein. This sample has 250,000 or so distinct CDR3 sequences, with roughly 12% found just once. A further study also used this sample, focusing on yellow fever vaccine responses in identical twins.

The material sequenced was memory (CD45RO+) T cells sorted from blood. Receptors originate from a woman aged 18 to 35 in good health. The CDR3 runs from the conserved cysteine through the conserved F or W. A D gene is named only where the DNA matches it firmly. Clone size is given for some rows only: seen once, a few or many times, or a class if the clone is expanded.

>few|NA|TRBJ1-5|TRBV27
TGTGCCAGCAGTCCCCGGGGGGTAAACGGGGGGAATCAGCCCCAGCATTTT
CASSPRGVNGGNQPQHF
>few|NA|TRBJ1-2|TRBV7-2
TGTGCCGGGGGGGGAAGTAACTATGGCTACACCTTC
CAGGGSNYGYTF
>few|TRBD2|TRBJ2-1|TRBV29-1
TGCAGCGGGGGACTAGTCGAGCAGTTCTTC
CSGGLVEQFF
>few|TRBD1|TRBJ1-1|TRBV5-1
TGCGCCAGCAGCACCCGGGACAGCTTGAACACTGAAGCTTTCTTT
CASSTRDSLNTEAFF
>few|TRBD1|TRBJ1-1|TRBV2
TGTGCCAGCGTAGGGGGGACAGCCGTCCCTTCTGAAGCTTTCTTT
CASVGGTAVPSEAFF
>many|TRBD2|TRBJ2-1|TRBV20-1
TGCAGGGGGACTAGCGGGGTCAATGAGCAGTTCTTC
CRGTSGVNEQFF
>few|NA|TRBJ1-2|TRBV20-1
TGCAGTGCTAAGGATGGCTATGGCTACACCTTC
CSAKDGYGYTF
>few|TRBD2|TRBJ2-5|TRBV5-1
TGCGCCAGCAGCCATGCGGGGGGGGAGACCCAGTACTTC
CASSHAGGETQYF
>NA|NA|TRBJ1-4|TRBV7-9
TGTGCCAGCAGCTTAGAAGGGTTTCAACTGTTTTTT
CASSLEGFQLFF
>NA|NA|TRBJ1-1|TRBV6-2/TRBV6-3
TGTGCCAGCAGTTACGACCGGTCAAGGGCGTTGGGTACTGAAGCTTTCTTT
CASSYDRSRALGTEAFF
>NA|NA|TRBJ2-1|TRBV9
TGTGCCAGCAGCGTAGCGATCTTGGATGAGCAGTTCTTC
CASSVAILDEQFF
>many|TRBD1|TRBJ1-1|TRBV7-3
TGTGCCAGCAGCTTCGGGCCCGGGACAGGGGTTGGGAACACTGAAGCTTTCTTT
CASSFGPGTGVGNTEAFF
>few|TRBD1|TRBJ2-2|TRBV7-9
TGTGCCAGCACCATGGGACAGTTGAACACCGGGGAGCTGTTTTTT
CASTMGQLNTGELFF
>many|TRBD2|TRBJ2-3|TRBV3-1
TGTGCCAGCAGCCAAGGAAGCGGGGGGGTGCGAGATACGCAGTATTTT
CASSQGSGGVRDTQYF
>NA|TRBD2|TRBJ2-5|TRBV5-1
TGCGCCAGCAGCTTGGGACTAGCGGGAGGGTCCAGGACCCAGTACTTC
CASSLGLAGGSRTQYF
>few|NA|TRBJ2-3|TRBV15
TGTGCCACCAGCAGTTCGGGGGCGGGCACAGATACGCAGTATTTT
CATSSSGAGTDTQYF
>NA|NA|TRBJ2-2|TRBV6-1
TGTGCCAGCACCCGCGGTTTCGACGGGGAGCTGTTTTTT
CASTRGFDGELFF
>many|TRBD2|TRBJ2-5|TRBV5-1
TGCGCCAGCAGCTTGGGGATGAGCGGGAGCGGAGAGACCCAGTACTTC
CASSLGMSGSGETQYF
>NA|NA|TRBJ2-7|TRBV10-1
TGCGCCAGTTCCCGGGACACTACCTCCTACGAGCAGTACTTC
CASSRDTTSYEQYF
>NA|TRBD1|TRBJ1-5|TRBV3-1
TGTGCCAGCAGTCGACAGGGGGCTTGGCAGCCCCAGCATTTT
CASSRQGAWQPQHF
>NA|NA|TRBJ2-1|TRBV7-6
TGTGCCAGCAGCCCACGGGTAGCGAGCTCCTACAATGAGCAGTTCTTC
CASSPRVASSYNEQFF
>NA|TRBD1|TRBJ2-6|TRBV5-5
TGTGCCAGCAGCTTTAAGGGGGCGGCTGGGGCCAACGTCCTGACTTTC
CASSFKGAAGANVLTF
>many|NA|TRBJ2-7|TRBV2
TGTGCCAGCAGTGTAGCCGTTTACGAGCAGTACTTC
CASSVAVYEQYF
>few|TRBD2|TRBJ2-7|TRBV6-2/TRBV6-3
TGTGCCAGCAGAGCCGGACTAGCGGGAGGGGAGCAGTACTTC
CASRAGLAGGEQYF
>few|TRBD2|TRBJ2-6|TRBV14
TGTGCCAGCAGCCATCTTAGCGGGGGGGCCTCTGGGGCCAACGTCCTGACTTTC
CASSHLSGGASGANVLTF
>NA|TRBD2|TRBJ2-7|TRBV20-1
TGCAGTGCTAGAACCCTCCCAGCGGGGGATTCGGGTGAGCAGTACTTC
CSARTLPAGDSGEQYF
>NA|NA|TRBJ1-5|TRBV19
TGTGCCAGTATTCCCGCGCGGGATAGCAATCAGCCCCAGCATTTT
CASIPARDSNQPQHF
>many|TRBD2|TRBJ2-5|TRBV11-2
TGTGCCAGCAGCTTTGGGGGAGGGAGAGAGACCCAGTACTTC
CASSFGGGRETQYF
>NA|TRBD1|TRBJ1-1|TRBV18
TGTGCCAGCTCAGCACAGGGGGCGAACACTGAAGCTTTCTTT
CASSAQGANTEAFF
>NA|NA|TRBJ2-4|TRBV20-1
TGCAGTGCTAGAGTTGTAGTTGGGACCAAAAACATTCAGTACTTC
CSARVVVGTKNIQYF
>few|NA|TRBJ2-3|TRBV7-9
TGTGCCAGCAGCTTAGCGCGACCTAGCACAGATACGCAGTATTTT
CASSLARPSTDTQYF
>NA|TRBD2|TRBJ2-5|TRBV15
TGTGCCACCAGCGGTAGTGGGGCCGGGAGGGAGACCCAGTACTTC
CATSGSGAGRETQYF
>NA|NA|TRBJ1-5|TRBV12-3/TRBV12-4
TGTGCCAGCACCGCTGCCGGGGGCCAGCCCCAGCATTTT
CASTAAGGQPQHF
>NA|NA|TRBJ1-1|TRBV12-3/TRBV12-4
TGTGCCAGCACCTTTTTAGCGGGGACTGAAGCTTTCTTT
CASTFLAGTEAFF
>few|NA|TRBJ2-4|TRBV4-1
TGCGCCAGCAGCCAAGAGGCCCCGGGGAACATTCAGTACTTC
CASSQEAPGNIQYF
>NA|TRBD2|TRBJ2-1|TRBV12-3/TRBV12-4
TGTGCCAGCCTCAGAGCGGGGGTCTACAATGAGCAGTTCTTC
CASLRAGVYNEQFF
>few|TRBD1|TRBJ1-1|TRBV6-1
TGTGCCAGCAGGCTAAGATACCAAGGGACAGCCGTGAACACTGAAGCTTTCTTT
CASRLRYQGTAVNTEAFF
>many|TRBD2|TRBJ2-5|TRBV12-3/TRBV12-4
TGTGCCAGCAGCCGAGGGACTAGCGAGACCCAGTACTTC
CASSRGTSETQYF
>NA|NA|TRBJ2-7|TRBV7-2
TGTGCCAGCAGCTCTCGAGGGGGGCACTTAGGGGAGCAGTACTTC
CASSSRGGHLGEQYF
>many|NA|TRBJ2-3|TRBV7-8
TGTGCCAGCAGCACGTTCAGGGGCACAGATACGCAGTATTTT
CASSTFRGTDTQYF
>NA|NA|TRBJ1-4|TRBV12-3/TRBV12-4
TGTGCCAGCAGTTTGGCAGGCGTGGAAAAACTGTTTTTT
CASSLAGVEKLFF
>NA|NA|TRBJ2-7|TRBV28
TGTGCCAGCAGTTTATTTCCTGGATCCTACGAGCAGTACTTC
CASSLFPGSYEQYF
>NA|TRBD2|TRBJ2-3|TRBV6-1
TGTGCCAGCAGGCACAGCGGGATCCGCACAGATACGCAGTATTTT
CASRHSGIRTDTQYF
>NA|NA|TRBJ1-1|TRBV9
TGTGCCAGCAGCGTAGCCGGGAGGACTGAAGCTTTCTTT
CASSVAGRTEAFF
>once|TRBD2|TRBJ2-3|TRBV3-1
TGTGCCAGCAGCCAAGCCCGGACTAGCGGGGCGAGCACAGATACGCAGTATTTT
CASSQARTSGASTDTQYF
>NA|NA|TRBJ2-5|TRBV7-9
TGTGCCAGCAGCCTCGACAGGCCCCAAGAGACCCAGTACTTC
CASSLDRPQETQYF
>NA|NA|TRBJ2-7|TRBV6-2/TRBV6-3
TGTGCCAGCAGCCCCATACGGACTGTTTTGTTGTTCGAGCAGTACTTC
CASSPIRTVLLFEQYF
>few|NA|TRBJ2-3|TRBV2
TGTGCCAGACGAACAGGGTTGGCAGATACGCAGTATTTT
CARRTGLADTQYF
>NA|NA|TRBJ2-2|TRBV28
TGTGCCAGCAGTTTAAGGCCCGGGGAGCTGTTTTTT
CASSLRPGELFF
>NA|TRBD1|TRBJ2-7|TRBV2
TGTGCCAGCAGAGAAGACAGGGGGGGGTTCTACGAGCAGTACTTC
CASREDRGGFYEQYF
>many|NA|TRBJ2-7|TRBV29-1
TGCAGCGTCTTTCTACGAGGGACCGAGCAGTACTTC
CSVFLRGTEQYF